Below, 25 T cell receptor beta chains from the same sample are listed, as sequenced in a study of blood T cell repertoires in COVID-19. Here immunoSEQ multiplex PCR was the method, and the copy in TCRdb shows in-frame clones only, minus some. The sample has 250,000 to 400,000 clones, about 88% seen once. The sequenced material came from PBMCs or T cells enriched from blood (not recorded which). Receptor source: a man aged 55-75 years who had recovered from COVID-19.

The count of this clone is one. This rearrangement joins TRBV15 to TRBJ2-2; 12 nucleotides line up with TRBD2. CDR3 length: 17 residues. In germline, CDR1 is LNHNV, CDR2 YYDKDF (reference sequence). Trimming cost V 2 bases and J 6 bases; bases outside gene matches: 7. In DNA, the CDR3 is TGTGCCACCAGCAGACCGACTAGCGGGGGTCCTGCCGGGGAGCTGTTTTTT. Protein product: CATSRPTSGGPAGELFF.

V and J are TRBV15 and TRBJ1-2; 7 positions agree with TRBD1. Germline lookup yields CDR1 LNHNV and CDR2 YYDKDF (reference sequence). The CDR3 extends over 14 amino acids. Trimming cost V 3 bases and J 4 bases; bases outside gene matches: 5. This CDR3 reads CATSSSGQSYGYTF. As DNA, the CDR3 is TGTGCCACCAGCAGCTCGGGACAGTCCTATGGCTACACCTTC.

The chain uses TRBV5-1 and TRBJ1-3, with D unresolved. The germline V and J ends were trimmed by 5 bases and 0 bases, with 9 bases remaining between them. The CDR3 spans 14 residues. CDR1 is SGHRS and CDR2 is YFSETQ in the germline V gene. The CDR3 nucleotides are TGCGCCAGCAGGGCGGGCTACTCTGGAAACACCATATATTTT. This sequence encodes CASRAGYSGNTIYF.

This clone was counted a single time. The V call is TRBV7-2, the J call TRBJ2-1, with TRBD2 matching 8 bases. CDR3 length equals 16 residues. Germline CDR1 is SGHTA and CDR2 is FQGNSA. Trimming cost V 1 base and J 4 bases; bases outside gene matches: 6. CDR3 loop: CASSLVASGLYNEQFF. As DNA, the CDR3 is TGTGCCAGCAGCTTAGTGGCTAGCGGGTTGTACAATGAGCAGTTCTTC. The whole variable domain, filled in from reference TRBV7-2 and TRBJ2-1, reads GAGVSQSPSNKVTEKGKDVELRCDPISGHTALYWYRQSLGQGLEFLIYFQGNSAPDKSGLPSDRFSAERTGGSVSTLTIQRTQQEDSAVYLCASSLVASGLYNEQFFGPGTRLTVL.

V is TRBV6-2 or TRBV6-3 and J is TRBJ2-7; 9 bases fit TRBD1. Germline V CDR1 and CDR2: MNHEY, SVGEGT. J gave up 8 bases and V 5 bases, and 16 bases lay outside the gene matches. This CDR3 has 16 residues. CDR3 region: CASSKGQGRSVSQQYF. The DNA of the CDR3 is TGTGCCAGCAGTAAGGGACAGGGAAGGTCCGTGTCCCAGCAGTACTTC.

This chain connects TRBV30 to TRBJ1-1, with TRBD1 as a possible D gene (5 bases). Trimming stripped 3 bases from V and 5 bases from J, with 16 bases between. The CDR3 is made up of 14 amino acids. The germline V gene encodes CDR1 GTSNPN and CDR2 SVGIG (reference sequence). This chain's CDR3 is CAWRGRGGSTEAFF. The CDR3 DNA reads TGTGCCTGGAGGGGGAGGGGCGGCTCAACTGAAGCTTTCTTT.

A few counts support this clone. The chain joins TRBV30 to TRBJ1-6, with D possibly TRBD1 on 5 matching bases. Germline CDR1 is GTSNPN and CDR2 is SVGIG (reference sequence). This CDR3 has 15 residues. Trimming removed 3 bases at V and 6 bases at J, with 15 bases between. CDR3 DNA: TGTGCCTGGAGAGTCGGGCGGAGGGGTAATTCACCCCTCCACTTT. Translation gives CAWRVGRRGNSPLHF.

The chain recombines TRBV7-9 with TRBJ1-2, with D hard to call. Germline CDR1 reads SEHNR; CDR2 reads FQNEAQ (reference sequence). This CDR3 has 13 amino acids. Trimming left V 3 bases short and J 2 bases short, with 7 bases between. The CDR3 DNA reads as TGTGCCAGCAGCTTGGCGGGGAACTATGGCTACACCTTC. Translation gives CASSLAGNYGYTF.

The chain recombines TRBV25-1 with TRBJ2-1; the match to TRBD1 covers 7 bases. The CDR3 extends over 17 amino acids. CDR1 MGHDK and CDR2 SYGVNS come from the germline V gene. V gave up 4 bases and J gave up 0 bases; unmatched junction bases: 9. The CDR3 bases are TGTGCCAGCAGTGGCCTTAATTCAGGGGGCTCCTACAATGAGCAGTTCTTC. Its translation is CASSGLNSGGSYNEQFF.

The rearrangement joins TRBV11-1 to TRBJ2-6; a possible D gene is TRBD1 (6 bases). The CDR3 is made up of 15 amino acids. From germline, CDR1 is SGHAT and CDR2 FQDESV (reference sequence). V gave up 5 bases and J gave up 4 bases, with 12 bases separating them. CDR3 nucleotide sequence: TGTGCCAGCAGCCCAAACAGGGCCGGGGCCAACGTCCTGACTTTC. This codes for CASSPNRAGANVLTF. Combining the CDR3 with reference TRBV11-1 and TRBJ2-6 gives the whole variable domain EAEVAQSPRYKITEKSQAVAFWCDPISGHATLYWYRQILGQGPELLVQFQDESVVDDSQLPKDRFSAERLKGVDSTLKIQPAELGDSAMYLCASSPNRAGANVLTFGAGSRLTVL.

This chain links TRBV5-1 with TRBJ1-2, with 7 bases matching TRBD1. CDR1 and CDR2 (germline): SGHRS, YFSETQ. Trimming removed 0 bases from V and 6 bases from J; junction bases left unmatched: 5. The CDR3 has 14 amino acids. The CDR3 DNA reads TGCGCCAGCAGCTTGGGAGGGGGCGGCGATGGCTACACCTTC. The encoded protein is CASSLGGGGDGYTF.

The DNA of the CDR3 is TGTGCCATCAGTCGGGACAGGTTAAATTCACCCCTCCACTTT. Protein product: CAISRDRLNSPLHF. The chain has TRBV10-3 and TRBJ1-6, with 8 bases fitting TRBD1. The germline V gene has CDR1 ENHRY and CDR2 SYGVKD. The CDR3 contains 14 residues. The V segment lost 5 bases and the J segment 7 bases; nucleotides outside the gene matches: 4.

Notes on this clone: Relative to the germline gene, one junction end is altered; a read error may explain this. The chain recombines TRBV7-3 with TRBJ1-1; no clear D gene. The CDR3 extends over 13 amino acids. Germline V lookup: CDR1 SGHTA, CDR2 FQGTGA. In nucleotides, the CDR3 is TGTGCCAGCAGCTTAGTTTCTAACAGTGAAGCTTTCTTT. It codes for CASSLVSNSEAFF.

This chain joins TRBV29-1 and TRBJ2-7; the match to TRBD1 covers 12 bases. Germline CDR1 and CDR2: SQVTM and ANQGSEA. The length of the CDR3 is 14 residues. V lost 7 bases to trimming and J lost 5 bases; unmatched junction nucleotides: 9. CDR3 nucleotides: TGCAGCGGGGGACAGGGGGCGAGGTTTGACGAGCAGTACTTC. Translation: CSGGQGARFDEQYF.

The table lists this clone with a few counts. The chain couples TRBV2 to TRBJ1-3; TRBD1 agrees at 8 bases. The germline CDR1 and CDR2 sequences are SNHLY and FYNNEI. V shed 1 base, J shed 0 bases, and the junction held 2 bases outside the gene matches. There are 16 residues in the CDR3. The DNA for the CDR3 is TGTGCCAGCAGTGAAGGGACAGGGAACTCTGGAAACACCATATATTTT. This encodes CASSEGTGNSGNTIYF.

This chain links TRBV6-6 with TRBJ2-1; 7 nucleotides line up with TRBD2. V was clipped by 2 bases and J by 4 bases; unmatched bases: 5. The CDR3 has 15 residues. In germline, CDR1 is MNHNY, CDR2 SVGAGI (reference sequence). In nucleotides, the CDR3 is TGTGCCAGCAGTTACGGGCAGGGAGGGTACAATGAGCAGTTCTTC. Translating it yields CASSYGQGGYNEQFF.

This chain joins TRBV20-1 and TRBJ1-4; a possible D gene is TRBD1 (5 bases). V was shortened by 6 bases and J by 13 bases, with 15 bases between the two germline ends. The length of the CDR3 is 11 residues. Germline CDR1 DFQATT, CDR2 SNEGSKA (reference sequence). The CDR3 DNA reads TGCAGTGCCCCCCCCGACGGGGGACTGTTTTTT. Residues: CSAPPDGGLFF.

The rearrangement uses TRBV9 and TRBJ2-7, with a tentative D call TRBD1 (6 bases). Looked up from germline, CDR1 is SGDLS and CDR2 is YYNGEE. The CDR3 consists of 14 residues. The germline V and J ends were trimmed by 0 bases and 2 bases, with 9 bases remaining between them. The CDR3 DNA follows: TGTGCCAGCAGCGTAGAAGGGGGTCCCTACGAGCAGTACTTC. It encodes CASSVEGGPYEQYF.

This rearrangement joins TRBV28 to TRBJ1-5; no firm D call. CDR3 length: 14 residues. Trimming took 6 bases from V and 3 from J, leaving 12 bases between them. Germline values: CDR1 MDHEN, CDR2 SYDVKM. CDR3 sequence (DNA): TGTGCCAGCAGAATCAAGAGGCTCAATCAGCCCCAGCATTTT. This encodes CASRIKRLNQPQHF.

The V call is TRBV9, the J call TRBJ1-6; 8 bases line up with TRBD1. Germline assignment: CDR1 SGDLS and CDR2 YYNGEE. The CDR3 extends over 15 amino acids. The junction had 4 bases not matched to a gene; V was cut back by 0 bases and J by 8 bases. The CDR3 DNA reads TGTGCCAGCAGCGTAGTGGACAGGGTGGATTCACCCCTCCACTTT. Translating gives CASSVVDRVDSPLHF.

The chain uses TRBV18 and TRBJ2-1; 7 positions match TRBD2. Germline-derived CDR1 and CDR2 are KGHSH and LQKENI. V gave up 1 base and J gave up 2 bases; unmatched junction bases: 5. The CDR3 contains 16 residues. This chain's CDR3 is CASSPRSGETYNEQFF. CDR3 DNA sequence: TGTGCCAGCTCACCACGAAGCGGGGAAACCTACAATGAGCAGTTCTTC.

This sequence joins TRBV2 and TRBJ2-5; 8 bases are a match to TRBD1. There are 15 residues in the CDR3. CDR1 SNHLY and CDR2 FYNNEI come from the germline V gene. V shed 6 bases and J 5 bases; nucleotides not matched to a gene: 11. The CDR3 region is CASSLRTGKGETQYF. For the CDR3, the DNA is TGTGCCAGCAGCCTCCGGACAGGGAAGGGGGAGACCCAGTACTTC.

The gene calls are TRBV13 and TRBJ2-2; 7 bases map to TRBD1. CDR3 length equals 14 residues. CDR1 and CDR2 from the germline V gene are PRHDT and FYEKMQ (reference sequence). With V trimmed by 4 bases and J by 4 bases, 3 bases remained unmatched. As DNA, the CDR3 is TGTGCCAGCAGCTCCGGGACAGTCACCGGGGAGCTGTTTTTT. Residues: CASSSGTVTGELFF. Based on the CDR3 plus reference TRBV13 and TRBJ2-2, the full variable domain is AAGVIQSPRHLIKEKRETATLKCYPIPRHDTVYWYQQGPGQDPQFLISFYEKMQSDKGSIPDRFSAQQFSDYHSELNMSSLELGDSALYFCASSSGTVTGELFFGEGSRLTVL.

This clone appeared a single time. The chain combines TRBV4-2 with TRBJ2-7; tentative D call: TRBD1 (6 bases). Germline V gene sequence: CDR1 LGHNA, CDR2 YNFKEQ. The CDR3 is 17 residues long. Trimming left V 0 bases short and J 5 bases short, with 20 bases between. CDR3 DNA sequence: TGTGCCAGCAGCCAAGATCCACGTCCGGGACAAAAGGACGAGCAGTACTTC. Translation: CASSQDPRPGQKDEQYF.

This rearrangement joins TRBV30 to TRBJ2-7, with TRBD1 matching over 7 bases. Germline lookup yields CDR1 GTSNPN and CDR2 SVGIG (reference sequence). The V segment lost 5 bases and the J segment 2 bases; nucleotides outside the gene matches: 0. The CDR3 has 11 residues. CDR3 loop: CAWGTAYEQYF. Written as DNA, the CDR3 is TGTGCCTGGGGGACAGCCTACGAGCAGTACTTC.